The 22 T cell receptor beta chains in this list originate from one sample, sequenced in a study of blood T cell repertoires in COVID-19. Sequenced by immunoSEQ multiplex PCR; TCRdb stores in-frame clones only, minus some. The table shows roughly 200,000 clones, with approximately 80% occurring only once. The sequenced sample was peripheral blood. These receptors were taken from a man between 35 and 55 years old with acute or convalescent COVID-19.

The chain joins TRBV6-5 to TRBJ2-7; D unresolved. The CDR3 contains 15 residues. Germline CDR1 reads MNHEY; CDR2 reads SVGAGI. The germline V and J ends were trimmed by 0 bases and 2 bases, with 11 bases remaining between them. CDR3 region: CASSYSSNLPYEQYF. In nucleotides, the CDR3 is TGTGCCAGCAGTTACTCTAGCAACCTCCCCTACGAGCAGTACTTC.

The chain couples TRBV29-1 to TRBJ1-2; 7 bases agree with TRBD1. Trimming removed 1 base from V and 8 bases from J; junction bases left unmatched: 7. The CDR3 runs 13 residues. Looked up from germline, CDR1 is SQVTM and CDR2 is ANQGSEA. This CDR3 is CSVEGHRGGGYTF. CDR3 bases: TGCAGCGTTGAAGGCCACAGGGGCGGGGGCTACACCTTC.

This clone turned up a few times. J is TRBJ2-1 and V is TRBV15, with 11 nucleotides matching TRBD2. V was clipped by 4 bases and J by 6 bases; unmatched bases: 8. Germline V gene lookup returns CDR1 LNHNV and CDR2 YYDKDF (reference sequence). The CDR3 totals 16 residues. The DNA for the CDR3 is TGTGCCACCAGCAATAGCGGGAGGGCCTCCCGCAATGAGCAGTTCTTC. It encodes CATSNSGRASRNEQFF.

V usage is TRBV30 and J usage is TRBJ1-1; D perhaps matches TRBD1 (5 bases). Germline V gives CDR1 GTSNPN, CDR2 SVGIG (reference sequence). The CDR3 is 14 residues long. Trimming stripped 2 bases from V and 4 bases from J, with 14 bases between. CDR3 DNA sequence: TGTGCCTGGAGTTCCGGGGGGGGGAGCACTGAAGCTTTCTTT. It translates to CAWSSGGGSTEAFF.

CDR3 protein: CASSPTGGAYEQYF. As DNA, the CDR3 is TGTGCCAGCAGCCCGACGGGGGGCGCGTACGAGCAGTACTTC. The chain carries TRBV5-4 and TRBJ2-7, with D perhaps matching TRBD2 (7 bases). Trimming pared 4 bases from V and 4 bases from J, leaving 15 bases between. The germline gives CDR1 SGHNT, CDR2 YYREEE (reference sequence). There are 14 residues in the CDR3.

The chain links TRBV5-5 to TRBJ2-7; D possibly corresponds to TRBD1 (6 bases). The CDR3 extends over 19 amino acids. V lost 6 bases and J 5 bases, leaving 33 bases between the germline ends. The V gene's germline CDR1 is SGHKS and CDR2 YYEKEE (reference sequence). CDR3 in amino acids: CASIIYGTGKGGPRDEQYF. DNA for the CDR3: TGTGCCAGCATCATTTATGGCACAGGGAAAGGGGGACCTAGAGACGAGCAGTACTTC.

This chain links TRBV19 with TRBJ1-4; 7 bases line up with TRBD1. Germline loops: CDR1 LNHDA, CDR2 SQIVND (reference sequence). V lost 6 bases to trimming and J lost 11 bases; unmatched junction nucleotides: 6. The CDR3 has 12 amino acids. CDR3 sequence reads: CASSPTGDKLFF. CDR3 DNA sequence: TGTGCCAGTAGCCCAACAGGGGATAAACTGTTTTTT.

This rearrangement joins TRBV7-2 to TRBJ1-1; D remains unclear. The CDR3 loop spans 13 amino acids. CDR1 SGHTA and CDR2 FQGNSA come from the germline V gene. The ends were cut back, 1 base at V and 3 bases at J, with 6 bases in the middle. This CDR3 reads CASSLVSDTEAFF. In nucleotides, the CDR3 is TGTGCCAGCAGCTTAGTTTCTGACACTGAAGCTTTCTTT. Full variable domain (remainder filled in from reference TRBV7-2 and TRBJ1-1): GAGVSQSPSNKVTEKGKDVELRCDPISGHTALYWYRQSLGQGLEFLIYFQGNSAPDKSGLPSDRFSAERTGGSVSTLTIQRTQQEDSAVYLCASSLVSDTEAFFGQGTRLTVV.

The chain uses TRBV7-2 and TRBJ2-7; 7 bases fit TRBD2. Germline values: CDR1 SGHTA, CDR2 FQGNSA. The CDR3 runs 19 residues. J gave up 0 bases and V 4 bases, and 18 bases lay outside the gene matches. The CDR3 reads CASSSETNRLAVSSYEQYF. The DNA of the CDR3 is TGTGCCAGCAGCTCCGAAACAAACAGACTAGCCGTAAGCTCCTACGAGCAGTACTTC.

By share of the sample, this clone is medium-sized. The genes are TRBV10-1 and TRBJ2-3; TRBD2 agrees at 9 bases. The CDR3 totals 16 residues. Trimming removed 2 bases from V and 4 bases from J; junction bases left unmatched: 7. Germline CDR1 is WNHNN and CDR2 is SYGVQD (reference sequence). The CDR3 is CASSELSGRGADTQYF. CDR3 DNA: TGCGCCAGCAGTGAGCTTAGCGGGAGAGGCGCAGATACGCAGTATTTT.

This rearrangement joins TRBV4-1 to TRBJ1-4; a weak D match, TRBD1 (5 bases). This CDR3 is built from 14 residues. The V end lost 1 base, the J end lost 14 bases, and 17 bases lay between the germline ends. Germline V gene data show CDR1 as MGHRA and CDR2 as YSYEKL. This CDR3 reads CASSQAFFRGLLFF. The CDR3 DNA is TGCGCCAGCAGCCAAGCGTTCTTCCGGGGACTGCTGTTTTTT.

This chain links TRBV25-1 with TRBJ2-5, with TRBD1 as a possible D gene (5 bases). Trimming took 2 bases from V and 5 from J, leaving 6 bases between them. CDR3 length: 12 residues. Germline V gene lookup returns CDR1 MGHDK and CDR2 SYGVNS. The CDR3 reads CASSEPGETQYF. Here the CDR3 DNA reads TGTGCCAGCAGTGAACCAGGGGAGACCCAGTACTTC.

The chain carries TRBV27 and TRBJ1-5; 8 nucleotides align to TRBD1. The CDR3 runs 17 residues. With V trimmed by 6 bases and J by 3 bases, 13 bases remained unmatched. Germline values: CDR1 MNHEY, CDR2 SMNVEV (reference sequence). The CDR3 sequence: CASRETVQGANNQPQHF. The DNA of the CDR3 is TGTGCCAGCAGGGAGACCGTCCAGGGGGCTAACAATCAGCCCCAGCATTTT.

This chain links TRBV6-2 or TRBV6-3 with TRBJ1-5, with 8 bases that match TRBD1. Germline V CDR1 and CDR2: MNHEY, SVGEGT. Trimming at V came to 5 bases and at J to 4 bases, leaving 7 bases not matched to a gene. The CDR3 loop spans 15 amino acids. The CDR3 DNA sequence: TGTGCCAGCAGTCGCCGGACAGGGTTAAATCAGCCCCAGCATTTT. Translated, it gives CASSRRTGLNQPQHF.

This clone was seen ten or more times. The J gene is TRBJ2-7, the V gene TRBV28; 7 bases are a match to TRBD2. The J segment lost 5 bases and the V segment lost 5 bases, leaving 15 bases of the junction unmatched. The germline V gene has CDR1 MDHEN and CDR2 SYDVKM. The CDR3 totals 16 residues. The CDR3 protein is CASSAWGGGLGDEQYF. Written as DNA, the CDR3 is TGTGCCAGCAGTGCCTGGGGGGGAGGGCTTGGTGACGAGCAGTACTTC.

This chain connects TRBV9 to TRBJ2-3; TRBD2 agrees at 10 bases. The CDR3 length is 17 residues. Losses at the gene ends were 3 bases for V and 5 bases for J; bases not matched to a gene: 12. CDR1 is SGDLS and CDR2 is YYNGEE in the germline V gene. DNA of the CDR3: TGTGCCAGCAGCGCGAGGGCCACCGGACTAGCGGAAGATACGCAGTATTTT. This codes for CASSARATGLAEDTQYF.

V gene TRBV19 combines with J gene TRBJ2-1; D not certain. The CDR3 covers 14 residues. Trimming cost V 3 bases and J 6 bases, with 12 bases left between them. Germline V lookup: CDR1 LNHDA, CDR2 SQIVND (reference sequence). The CDR3 nucleotides are TGTGCCAGTAGTATTTCGTTGGAGCGCAATGAGCAGTTCTTC. Translating it yields CASSISLERNEQFF.

This chain connects TRBV11-2 to TRBJ2-1, with 10 bases fitting TRBD2. Germline values: CDR1 SGHAT, CDR2 FQNNGV. The V and J ends lost 4 bases and 5 bases, in that order; junction bases with no gene match: 5. CDR3 length equals 15 residues. CDR3 amino acids: CASSWGTSVNNEQFF. The CDR3 DNA sequence: TGTGCCAGCAGCTGGGGGACTAGCGTCAACAATGAGCAGTTCTTC.

This clone was seen once. The genes are TRBV7-9 and TRBJ2-5; tentatively, D is TRBD2 (6 bases). Trimming left V 4 bases short and J 0 bases short, with 21 bases between. Germline lookup yields CDR1 SEHNR and CDR2 FQNEAQ (reference sequence). The CDR3 sequence is 18 residues long. For the CDR3, the DNA is TGTGCCAGCAGCTCACCTGCGGGGATAGCGGAGTACCAAGAGACCCAGTACTTC. The encoded protein is CASSSPAGIAEYQETQYF. The complete variable domain, with remaining parts taken from reference TRBV7-9 and TRBJ2-5, reads DTGVSQNPRHKITKRGQNVTFRCDPISEHNRLYWYRQTLGQGPEFLTYFQNEAQLEKSRLLSDRFSAERPKGSFSTLEIQRTEQGDSAMYLCASSSPAGIAEYQETQYFGPGTRLLVL.

The chain recombines TRBV3-1 (or the pseudogene TRBV3-2) with TRBJ1-2; 10 positions match TRBD1. J gave up 4 bases and V 2 bases, and 7 bases lay outside the gene matches. CDR1 is LGHDT, CDR2 YNNKEL, per germline (reference sequence). This CDR3 is built from 16 residues. CDR3 protein: CASSQWGTGDVYGYTF. In DNA, the CDR3 is TGTGCCAGCAGCCAATGGGGGACAGGGGACGTCTATGGCTACACCTTC.

The chain recombines TRBV18 with TRBJ1-1; D gene ambiguous. The V gene lost 3 bases and the J gene lost 7 bases, with 15 bases spanning the gap. Per germline, CDR1 KGHSH and CDR2 LQKENI. The CDR3 runs to 14 residues. The CDR3 nucleotides are TGTGCCAGCTCACCCCGGGAGATGGGGAGTGAAGCTTTCTTT. It yields the protein CASSPREMGSEAFF.

The rearrangement joins TRBV6-6 to TRBJ1-1; 7 bases map to TRBD1. J gave up 3 bases and V 6 bases, and 10 bases lay outside the gene matches. Germline loops: CDR1 MNHNY, CDR2 SVGAGI (reference sequence). The CDR3 has 15 residues. The CDR3 sequence is CASRDNRGLDTEAFF. CDR3 DNA: TGTGCCAGCAGGGATAACAGGGGTTTGGACACTGAAGCTTTCTTT.